This is a list of T cell receptor beta chains from one sample in a study of shared clonotypes between healthy human individuals. Measured with immunoSEQ multiplex PCR; TCRdb has only the in-frame clones, and not every one. The data hold around 500,000 clones, with 76% observed a single time. The sample was PBMCs. The receptors here all came from a middle-aged woman in good health. Some clones in this sample may be carry-over from other donors' samples. CDR3s include the opening cysteine and the closing phenylalanine or tryptophan. A D gene is named only where the DNA matches it firmly. Size tells how often a clone was seen (once, few, many) or the class of an expanded clone, and some rows leave it out.

d_gene: .
j_gene: TRBJ2-2
v_gene: TRBV18
abundance: once
CDR3aa: CASSPALTVNTGELFF
CDR3nt: TGTGCCAGCTCACCAGCCCTTACGGTGAACACCGGGGAGCTGTTTTTT

d_gene: TRBD2
j_gene: TRBJ2-3
v_gene: TRBV4-2
abundance: .
CDR3aa: CASGTSGRTDTQYF
CDR3nt: TGTGCCAGCGGGACTAGCGGGAGGACAGATACGCAGTATTTT

d_gene: TRBD1
j_gene: TRBJ1-1
v_gene: TRBV6-6
abundance: .
CDR3aa: CASSTTGVGTEAFF
CDR3nt: TGTGCCAGCAGTACCACAGGGGTGGGGACTGAAGCTTTCTTT

d_gene: .
j_gene: TRBJ2-1
v_gene: TRBV27
abundance: .
CDR3aa: CASSSHSLYNEQFF
CDR3nt: TGTGCCAGCAGTTCCCACAGTTTGTACAATGAGCAGTTCTTC

d_gene: TRBD2
j_gene: TRBJ2-5
v_gene: TRBV7-3
abundance: .
CDR3aa: CASSPTSGRAGRETQYF
CDR3nt: TGTGCCAGCAGCCCGACTAGCGGGAGGGCCGGGAGGGAGACCCAGTACTTC

d_gene: TRBD1
j_gene: TRBJ1-4
v_gene: TRBV5-6
abundance: .
CDR3aa: CASSDRTGYNEKLFF
CDR3nt: TGTGCCAGCAGCGACCGGACAGGCTACAATGAAAAACTGTTTTTT

d_gene: .
j_gene: TRBJ1-1
v_gene: TRBV5-4
abundance: few
CDR3aa: CASSRDAGTEAFF
CDR3nt: TGTGCCAGCAGCCGGGACGCTGGGACAGAAGCTTTCTTT

d_gene: .
j_gene: TRBJ2-7
v_gene: TRBV4-2
abundance: few
CDR3aa: CASSQENRPEVEQYF
CDR3nt: TGTGCCAGCAGCCAAGAGAATCGGCCCGAGGTCGAGCAGTACTTC

d_gene: .
j_gene: TRBJ2-3
v_gene: TRBV13
abundance: .
CDR3aa: CASTRRGSAPDTQYF
CDR3nt: TGTGCCAGCACCCGAAGAGGGTCTGCGCCAGATACGCAGTATTTT

d_gene: .
j_gene: TRBJ2-5
v_gene: TRBV18
abundance: .
CDR3aa: CASSSPYEETQYF
CDR3nt: TGTGCCAGCTCCAGTCCCTACGAAGAGACCCAGTACTTC

d_gene: TRBD1
j_gene: TRBJ1-2
v_gene: TRBV7-8
abundance: once
CDR3aa: CASSLGGTGIGYTF
CDR3nt: TGTGCCAGCAGCTTAGGGGGGACAGGGATTGGCTACACCTTC

d_gene: TRBD2
j_gene: TRBJ2-7
v_gene: TRBV7-2
abundance: .
CDR3aa: CASSRLADPYEQYF
CDR3nt: TGTGCCAGCAGCCGACTAGCGGACCCTTACGAGCAGTACTTC

d_gene: TRBD1
j_gene: TRBJ1-2
v_gene: TRBV5-1
abundance: .
CDR3aa: CASSPGTGNYGYTF
CDR3nt: TGCGCCAGCAGCCCCGGGACAGGGAACTATGGCTACACCTTC

d_gene: .
j_gene: TRBJ2-2
v_gene: TRBV28
abundance: .
CDR3aa: CASSLRVAGELFF
CDR3nt: TGTGCCAGCAGTTTACGGGTAGCCGGGGAGCTGTTTTTT

d_gene: .
j_gene: TRBJ1-1
v_gene: TRBV23-1
abundance: .
CDR3aa: CASKALGAPSPMNTEAFF
CDR3nt: TGCGCCAGCAAGGCCCTTGGGGCCCCCTCACCCATGAACACTGAAGCTTTCTTT

d_gene: TRBD1
j_gene: TRBJ2-7
v_gene: TRBV11-2
abundance: .
CDR3aa: CASSSTGTGSYEQYF
CDR3nt: TGTGCCAGCAGCTCGACCGGGACAGGCTCCTACGAGCAGTACTTC

d_gene: TRBD2
j_gene: TRBJ2-7
v_gene: TRBV7-9
abundance: few
CDR3aa: CASSLGLAGGGEQYF
CDR3nt: TGTGCCAGCAGCTTAGGGCTAGCGGGAGGGGGGGAGCAGTACTTC

d_gene: .
j_gene: TRBJ1-3
v_gene: TRBV6-5
abundance: .
CDR3aa: CASSYGTGNTIYF
CDR3nt: TGTGCCAGCAGTTACGGGACTGGAAACACCATATATTTT

d_gene: TRBD1
j_gene: TRBJ2-7
v_gene: TRBV11-1
abundance: .
CDR3aa: CASSVSRGLYEQYF
CDR3nt: TGTGCCAGCAGCGTTTCCAGGGGGCTCTACGAGCAGTACTTC

d_gene: .
j_gene: TRBJ1-3
v_gene: TRBV6-6
abundance: .
CDR3aa: CASSYSDWVSGNTIYF
CDR3nt: TGTGCCAGCAGTTACTCGGATTGGGTGTCTGGAAACACCATATATTTT

d_gene: .
j_gene: TRBJ1-2
v_gene: TRBV5-5
abundance: .
CDR3aa: CASSLGDFTDGYTF
CDR3nt: TGTGCCAGCAGCCTTGGGGACTTTACGGATGGCTACACCTTC

d_gene: TRBD1
j_gene: TRBJ2-7
v_gene: TRBV4-1
abundance: .
CDR3aa: CASSQMRQGYEQYF
CDR3nt: TGCGCCAGCAGCCAAATGAGACAGGGCTACGAGCAGTACTTC

d_gene: .
j_gene: TRBJ1-1
v_gene: TRBV7-2
abundance: .
CDR3aa: CASSFTYPRRMNTEAFF
CDR3nt: TGTGCCAGCAGCTTTACATACCCTCGGAGGATGAACACTGAAGCTTTCTTT

d_gene: .
j_gene: TRBJ2-1
v_gene: TRBV28
abundance: .
CDR3aa: CASSLGQGGTWWFF
CDR3nt: TGTGCCAGCAGTTTGGGGCAGGGGGGAACATGGTGGTTCTTC

d_gene: .
j_gene: TRBJ1-1
v_gene: TRBV30
abundance: .
CDR3aa: CAWSVLKGDGTEAFF
CDR3nt: TGTGCCTGGAGTGTATTAAAGGGGGACGGCACTGAAGCTTTCTTT

d_gene: .
j_gene: TRBJ2-7
v_gene: TRBV6-1
abundance: .
CDR3aa: CASGSGYEQYF
CDR3nt: TGTGCCAGCGGGAGCGGTTACGAGCAGTACTTC

d_gene: TRBD2
j_gene: TRBJ2-2
v_gene: TRBV5-4
abundance: .
CDR3aa: CASSPGPSGRASGTGELFF
CDR3nt: TGTGCCAGCAGCCCTGGGCCTAGCGGGAGGGCCAGCGGCACCGGGGAGCTGTTTTTT

d_gene: TRBD2
j_gene: TRBJ2-3
v_gene: TRBV5-4
abundance: .
CDR3aa: CASSPRSGKFTDTQYF
CDR3nt: TGTGCCAGCAGCCCCCGAAGCGGGAAGTTCACAGATACGCAGTATTTT

d_gene: TRBD2
j_gene: TRBJ2-5
v_gene: TRBV7-2
abundance: many
CDR3aa: CASLARGLGETQYF
CDR3nt: TGTGCCAGCCTCGCGCGGGGGTTGGGAGAGACCCAGTACTTC

d_gene: TRBD2
j_gene: TRBJ2-3
v_gene: TRBV4-2
abundance: many
CDR3aa: CASSQEPLTSGIFADTQYF
CDR3nt: TGTGCCAGCAGCCAAGAACCCCTGACTAGCGGGATCTTCGCAGATACGCAGTATTTT

d_gene: .
j_gene: TRBJ1-1
v_gene: TRBV10-3
abundance: .
CDR3aa: CAITGTNLGTEAFF
CDR3nt: TGTGCCATCACCGGGACCAACCTGGGCACTGAAGCTTTCTTT

d_gene: .
j_gene: TRBJ1-5
v_gene: TRBV27
abundance: .
CDR3aa: CASSYDRQRQPQHF
CDR3nt: TGTGCCAGCAGCTACGACAGACAAAGGCAGCCCCAGCATTTT

d_gene: TRBD2
j_gene: TRBJ2-1
v_gene: TRBV6-4
abundance: few
CDR3aa: CASSEIAGEGNEQFF
CDR3nt: TGTGCCAGCAGTGAAATAGCGGGAGAGGGCAATGAGCAGTTCTTC

d_gene: .
j_gene: TRBJ1-2
v_gene: TRBV10-2
abundance: few
CDR3aa: CASSESTYREPRGGYTF
CDR3nt: TGCGCCAGCAGTGAGTCGACCTACCGGGAACCTCGGGGTGGCTACACCTTC

d_gene: TRBD2
j_gene: TRBJ2-1
v_gene: TRBV13
abundance: .
CDR3aa: CASSFGGETSNEQFF
CDR3nt: TGTGCCAGCAGCTTTGGGGGGGAGACTTCAAATGAGCAGTTCTTC

d_gene: TRBD2
j_gene: TRBJ2-6
v_gene: TRBV28
abundance: .
CDR3aa: CASSLRGGQPGANVLTF
CDR3nt: TGTGCCAGCAGTCTCCGGGGGGGGCAGCCTGGGGCCAACGTCCTGACTTTC

d_gene: TRBD1
j_gene: TRBJ1-1
v_gene: TRBV28
abundance: .
CDR3aa: CASSLYTRQGAQNTEAFF
CDR3nt: TGTGCCAGCAGTCTCTACACGAGACAGGGGGCCCAGAACACTGAAGCTTTCTTT

d_gene: TRBD1
j_gene: TRBJ2-1
v_gene: TRBV7-9
abundance: .
CDR3aa: CASSYGTGGHLEQFF
CDR3nt: TGTGCCAGCAGCTACGGGACAGGGGGACATCTTGAGCAGTTCTTC

d_gene: .
j_gene: TRBJ2-7
v_gene: TRBV14
abundance: .
CDR3aa: CASSLRQGGEQYF
CDR3nt: TGTGCCAGCAGCCTACGACAGGGAGGCGAGCAGTACTTC

d_gene: TRBD1
j_gene: TRBJ2-6
v_gene: TRBV5-1
abundance: .
CDR3aa: CASNGQGIWEANVLTF
CDR3nt: TGCGCCAGCAACGGACAGGGGATATGGGAGGCCAACGTCCTGACTTTC

d_gene: TRBD1
j_gene: TRBJ2-7
v_gene: TRBV19
abundance: .
CDR3aa: CASSISPGQGIEQYF
CDR3nt: TGTGCCAGTAGTATATCTCCGGGACAGGGTATCGAGCAGTACTTC

d_gene: .
j_gene: TRBJ2-2
v_gene: TRBV7-2
abundance: .
CDR3aa: CASSLSGQSGTGELFF
CDR3nt: TGTGCCAGCAGCTTAAGCGGGCAGTCTGGGACCGGGGAGCTGTTTTTT

d_gene: TRBD1
j_gene: TRBJ2-3
v_gene: TRBV28
abundance: few
CDR3aa: CASSLRQGISTDTQYF
CDR3nt: TGTGCCAGCAGTTTAAGACAGGGAATTAGCACAGATACGCAGTATTTT